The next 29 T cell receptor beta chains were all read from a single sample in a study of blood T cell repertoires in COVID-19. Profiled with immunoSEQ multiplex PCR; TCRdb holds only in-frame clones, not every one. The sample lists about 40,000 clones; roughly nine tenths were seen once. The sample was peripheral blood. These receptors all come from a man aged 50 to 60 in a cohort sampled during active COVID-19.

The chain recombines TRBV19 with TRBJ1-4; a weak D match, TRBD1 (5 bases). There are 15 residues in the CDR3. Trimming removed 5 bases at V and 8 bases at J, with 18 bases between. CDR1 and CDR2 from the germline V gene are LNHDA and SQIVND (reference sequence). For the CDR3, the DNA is TGTGCCAGTAGTCCCACAGGTCTCGTTGGGGAAAAACTGTTTTTT. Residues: CASSPTGLVGEKLFF. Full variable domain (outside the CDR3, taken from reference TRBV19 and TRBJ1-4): DGGITQSPKYLFRKEGQNVTLSCEQNLNHDAMYWYRQDPGQGLRLIYYSQIVNDFQKGDIAEGYSVSREKKESFPLTVTSAQKNPTAFYLCASSPTGLVGEKLFFGSGTQLSVL.

CDR3 sequence (DNA): TGTGCCAGCAGTGAAGCGGGGCAGGGGGCGCTTGAGCAGTACGTC. Translated: CASSEAGQGALEQYV. The V call is TRBV2, the J call TRBJ2-7; 8 bases align to TRBD1. Germline trimming cut 0 bases from V and 7 bases from J; bases unmatched to any gene: 8. Germline V gives CDR1 SNHLY, CDR2 FYNNEI. The length of the CDR3 is 15 residues.

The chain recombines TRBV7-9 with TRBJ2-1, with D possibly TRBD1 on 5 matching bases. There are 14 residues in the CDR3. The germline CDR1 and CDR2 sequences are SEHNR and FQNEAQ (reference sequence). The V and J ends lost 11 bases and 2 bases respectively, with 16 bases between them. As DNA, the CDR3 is TGTGCCGGCCAGCCAGGGAAGACCTACAATGAGCAGTTCTTC. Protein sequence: CAGQPGKTYNEQFF. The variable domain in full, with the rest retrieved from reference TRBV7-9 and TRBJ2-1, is DTGVSQNPRHKITKRGQNVTFRCDPISEHNRLYWYRQTLGQGPEFLTYFQNEAQLEKSRLLSDRFSAERPKGSFSTLEIQRTEQGDSAMYLCAGQPGKTYNEQFFGPGTRLTVL.

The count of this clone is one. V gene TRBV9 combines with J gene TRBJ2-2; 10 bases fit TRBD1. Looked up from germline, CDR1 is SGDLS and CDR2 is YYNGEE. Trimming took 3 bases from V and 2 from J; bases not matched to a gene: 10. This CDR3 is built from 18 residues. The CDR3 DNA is TGTGCCAGCAGCGCCCGGACAGGGGGGGGGCGTAACACCGGGGAGCTGTTTTTT. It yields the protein CASSARTGGGRNTGELFF.

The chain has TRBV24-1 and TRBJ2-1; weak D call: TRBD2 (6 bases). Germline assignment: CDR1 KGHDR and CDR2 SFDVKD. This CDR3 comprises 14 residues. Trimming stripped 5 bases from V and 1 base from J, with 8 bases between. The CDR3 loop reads CATSGAGSYNEQFF. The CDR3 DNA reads TGTGCCACCAGTGGGGCGGGGTCCTACAATGAGCAGTTCTTC.

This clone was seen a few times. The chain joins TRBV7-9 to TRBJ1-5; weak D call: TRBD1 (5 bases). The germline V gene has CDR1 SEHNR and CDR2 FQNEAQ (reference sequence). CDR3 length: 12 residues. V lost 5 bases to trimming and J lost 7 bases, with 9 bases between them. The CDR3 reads CASSTGHQPQHF. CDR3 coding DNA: TGTGCCAGCAGCACTGGACACCAGCCCCAGCATTTT. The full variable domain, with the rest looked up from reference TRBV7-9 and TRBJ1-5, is DTGVSQNPRHKITKRGQNVTFRCDPISEHNRLYWYRQTLGQGPEFLTYFQNEAQLEKSRLLSDRFSAERPKGSFSTLEIQRTEQGDSAMYLCASSTGHQPQHFGDGTRLSIL.

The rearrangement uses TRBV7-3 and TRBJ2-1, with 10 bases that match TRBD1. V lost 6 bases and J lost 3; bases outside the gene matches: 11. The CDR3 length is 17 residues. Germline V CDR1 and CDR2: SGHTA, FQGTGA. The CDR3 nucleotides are TGTGCCAGCAGTATCTTGACCCGGGACAGGGGCTACAATGAGCAGTTCTTC. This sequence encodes CASSILTRDRGYNEQFF.

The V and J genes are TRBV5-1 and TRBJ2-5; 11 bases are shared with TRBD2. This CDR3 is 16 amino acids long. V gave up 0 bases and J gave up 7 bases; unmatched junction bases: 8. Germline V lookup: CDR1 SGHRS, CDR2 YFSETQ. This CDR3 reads CASSLGLAGPEGTQYF. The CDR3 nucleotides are TGCGCCAGCAGCTTGGGACTAGCGGGGCCGGAAGGGACCCAGTACTTC.

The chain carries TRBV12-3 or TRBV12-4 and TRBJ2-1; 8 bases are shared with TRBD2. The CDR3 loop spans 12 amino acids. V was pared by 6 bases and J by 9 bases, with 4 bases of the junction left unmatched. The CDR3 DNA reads TGTGCCAGCAGCCGCCGGGGGGGTGAGCAGTTCTTC. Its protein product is CASSRRGGEQFF.

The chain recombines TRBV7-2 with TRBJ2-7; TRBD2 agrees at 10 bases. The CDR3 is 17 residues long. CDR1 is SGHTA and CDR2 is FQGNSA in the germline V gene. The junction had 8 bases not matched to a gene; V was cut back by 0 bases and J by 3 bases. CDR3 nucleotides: TGTGCCAGCAGCTTAGCGCTCACTAAGCGGGGGGGCTACGAGCAGTACTTC. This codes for CASSLALTKRGGYEQYF.

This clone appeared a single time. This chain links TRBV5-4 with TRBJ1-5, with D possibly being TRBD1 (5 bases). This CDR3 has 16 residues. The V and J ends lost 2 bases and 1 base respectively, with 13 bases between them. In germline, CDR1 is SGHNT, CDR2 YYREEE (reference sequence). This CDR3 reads CASSFGGGRSNQPQHF. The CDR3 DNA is TGTGCCAGCAGCTTTGGGGGGGGTAGGAGCAATCAGCCCCAGCATTTT.

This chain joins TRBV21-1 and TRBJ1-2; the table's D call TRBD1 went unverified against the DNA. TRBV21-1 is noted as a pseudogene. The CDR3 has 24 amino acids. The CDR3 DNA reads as TGTGCCAGCAGCAAATCGAAATCTTCCGAAATCTTGCCTAAAAGGTCAAGGACAAATTATGGCTACACCTTC. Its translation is CASSKSKSSEILPKRSRTNYGYTF.

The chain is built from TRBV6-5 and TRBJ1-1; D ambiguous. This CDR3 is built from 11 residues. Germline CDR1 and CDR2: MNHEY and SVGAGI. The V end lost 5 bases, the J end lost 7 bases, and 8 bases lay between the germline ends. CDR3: CASSPHSEAFF. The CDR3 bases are TGTGCCAGCAGTCCTCACAGTGAAGCTTTCTTT.

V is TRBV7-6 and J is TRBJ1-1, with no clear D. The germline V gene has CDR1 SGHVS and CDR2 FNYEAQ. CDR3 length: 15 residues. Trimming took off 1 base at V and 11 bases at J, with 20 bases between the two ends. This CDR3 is CASSLVAGMGKEAFF. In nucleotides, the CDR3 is TGTGCCAGCAGCTTAGTCGCGGGGATGGGGAAGGAGGCTTTCTTT. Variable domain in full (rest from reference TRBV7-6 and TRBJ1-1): GAGVSQSPRYKVTKRGQDVALRCDPISGHVSLYWYRQALGQGPEFLTYFNYEAQQDKSGLPNDRFSAERPEGSISTLTIQRTEQRDSAMYRCASSLVAGMGKEAFFGQGTRLTVV.

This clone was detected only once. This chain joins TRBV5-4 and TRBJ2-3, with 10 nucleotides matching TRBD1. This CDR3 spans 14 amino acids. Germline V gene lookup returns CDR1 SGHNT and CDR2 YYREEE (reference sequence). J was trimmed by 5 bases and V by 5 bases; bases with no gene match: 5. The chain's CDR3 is CASRPGQGEDTQYF. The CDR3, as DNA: TGTGCCAGCAGACCTGGACAGGGGGAAGATACGCAGTATTTT.

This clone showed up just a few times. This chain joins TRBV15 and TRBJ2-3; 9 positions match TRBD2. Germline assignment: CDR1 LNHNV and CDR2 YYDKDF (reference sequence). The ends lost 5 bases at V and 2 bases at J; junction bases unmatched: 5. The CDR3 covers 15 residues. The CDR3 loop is CATSSQRGATDTQYF. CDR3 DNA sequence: TGTGCCACCAGCTCTCAGCGGGGGGCCACAGATACGCAGTATTTT.

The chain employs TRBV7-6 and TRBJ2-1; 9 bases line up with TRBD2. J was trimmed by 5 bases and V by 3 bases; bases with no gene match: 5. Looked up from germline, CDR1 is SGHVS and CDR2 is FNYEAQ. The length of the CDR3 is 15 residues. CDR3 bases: TGTGCCAGCAGCTTCCTTGCGGGAGGGGACAATGAGCAGTTCTTC. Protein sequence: CASSFLAGGDNEQFF.

The CDR3 region is CASSQEDRGRTEAFF. The CDR3 bases are TGCGCCAGCAGCCAAGAGGATCGAGGGAGAACTGAAGCTTTCTTT. The genes are TRBV4-1 and TRBJ1-1, with unresolved D. With 0 bases removed from V and 5 bases from J, the gap between germline ends came to 13 bases. Looked up from germline, CDR1 is MGHRA and CDR2 is YSYEKL. This CDR3 has 15 amino acids.

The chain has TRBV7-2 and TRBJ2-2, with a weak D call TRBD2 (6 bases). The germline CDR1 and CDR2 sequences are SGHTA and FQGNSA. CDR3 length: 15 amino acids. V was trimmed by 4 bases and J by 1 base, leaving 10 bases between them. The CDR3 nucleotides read TGTGCCAGCAGCTGGGACTGGCTGAACACCGGGGAGCTGTTTTTT. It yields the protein CASSWDWLNTGELFF.

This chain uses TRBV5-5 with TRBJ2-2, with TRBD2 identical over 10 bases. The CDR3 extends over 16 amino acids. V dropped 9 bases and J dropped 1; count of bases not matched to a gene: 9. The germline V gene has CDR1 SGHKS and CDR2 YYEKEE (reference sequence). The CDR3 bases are TGTGCCACCGACCCTCTAGCGGGGGAGAACACCGGGGAGCTGTTTTTT. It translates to CATDPLAGENTGELFF.

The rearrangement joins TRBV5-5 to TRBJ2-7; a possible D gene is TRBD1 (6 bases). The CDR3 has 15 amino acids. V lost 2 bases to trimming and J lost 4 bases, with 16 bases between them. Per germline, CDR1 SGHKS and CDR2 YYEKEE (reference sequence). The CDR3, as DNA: TGTGCCAGCAGCTTTGGTCTGGGACAAGGATACGAGCAGTACTTC. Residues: CASSFGLGQGYEQYF.

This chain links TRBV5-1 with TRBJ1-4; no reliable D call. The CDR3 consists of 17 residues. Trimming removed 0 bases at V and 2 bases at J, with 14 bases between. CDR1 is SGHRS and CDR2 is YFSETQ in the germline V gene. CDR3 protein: CASSLERATSTNEKLFF. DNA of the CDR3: TGCGCCAGCAGCTTGGAGCGGGCCACTAGCACTAATGAAAAACTGTTTTTT.

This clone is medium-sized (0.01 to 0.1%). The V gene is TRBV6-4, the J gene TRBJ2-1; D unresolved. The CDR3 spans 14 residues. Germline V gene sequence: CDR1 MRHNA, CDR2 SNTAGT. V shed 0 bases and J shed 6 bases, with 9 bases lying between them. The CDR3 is CASSDSNQANEQFF. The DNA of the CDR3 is TGTGCCAGCAGTGACTCGAACCAGGCCAATGAGCAGTTCTTC.

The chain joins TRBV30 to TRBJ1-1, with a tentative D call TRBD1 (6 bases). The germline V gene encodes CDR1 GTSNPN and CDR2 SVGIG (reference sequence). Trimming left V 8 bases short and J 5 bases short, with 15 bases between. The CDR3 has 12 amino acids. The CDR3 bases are TGTGCCCGGATACAGGGTTCTACTGAAGCTTTCTTT. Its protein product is CARIQGSTEAFF.

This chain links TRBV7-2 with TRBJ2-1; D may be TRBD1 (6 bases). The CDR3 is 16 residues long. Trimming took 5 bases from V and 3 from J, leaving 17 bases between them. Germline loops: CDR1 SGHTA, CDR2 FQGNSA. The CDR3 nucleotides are TGTGCCAGCAGCCCTTCTGGGACAAACTACTACAATGAGCAGTTCTTC. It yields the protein CASSPSGTNYYNEQFF.

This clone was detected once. The CDR3, as DNA: TGTGCCAGCAGTGAAAGGACAGGGGGCGCAGATACGCAGTATTTT. Its translation is CASSERTGGADTQYF. The chain joins TRBV6-4 to TRBJ2-3; 11 bases match TRBD1. In germline, CDR1 is MRHNA, CDR2 SNTAGT. J was trimmed by 4 bases and V by 3 bases; bases with no gene match: 3. There are 15 residues in the CDR3.

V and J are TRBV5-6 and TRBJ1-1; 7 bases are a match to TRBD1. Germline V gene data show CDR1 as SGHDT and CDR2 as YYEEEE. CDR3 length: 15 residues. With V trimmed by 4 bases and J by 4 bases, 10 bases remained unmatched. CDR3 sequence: CASSIGDSPGTEAFF. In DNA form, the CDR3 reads TGTGCCAGCAGCATCGGGGACAGTCCAGGCACTGAAGCTTTCTTT.

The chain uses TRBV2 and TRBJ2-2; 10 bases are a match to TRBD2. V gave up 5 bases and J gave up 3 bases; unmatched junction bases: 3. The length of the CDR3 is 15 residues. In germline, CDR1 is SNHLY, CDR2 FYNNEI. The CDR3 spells CASSRTSGYTGELFF. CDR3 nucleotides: TGTGCCAGCAGTAGGACTAGCGGATACACCGGGGAGCTGTTTTTT.

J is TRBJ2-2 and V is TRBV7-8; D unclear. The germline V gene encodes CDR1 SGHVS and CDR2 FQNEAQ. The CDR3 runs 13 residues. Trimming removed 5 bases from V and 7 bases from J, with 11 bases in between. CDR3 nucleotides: TGTGCCAGCAGCCCACTCCCGGGCGGGGAGCTGTTTTTT. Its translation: CASSPLPGGELFF. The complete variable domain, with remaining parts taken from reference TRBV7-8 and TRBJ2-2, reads GAGVSQSPRYKVAKRGQDVALRCDPISGHVSLFWYQQALGQGPEFLTYFQNEAQLDKSGLPSDRFFAERPEGSVSTLKIQRTQQEDSAVYLCASSPLPGGELFFGEGSRLTVL.